This T cell receptor beta chain was obtained from a study of blood T cell repertoires in COVID-19. Study details: Samples taken during acute and convalescent COVID-19 were collected in the United States, Italy and Spain. In each case, the material was cDNA or gDNA derived from T cells, B-cell-depleted T cells, or PBMCs.

TCRdb's table, derived via immunoSEQ multiplex PCR, lists solely in-frame clones and lacks some. The table includes approximately 450,000 clones, about 85% detected once. Participant ages covered about 18 to 95 years across 24 US areas. V was clipped by 3 bases and J by 0 bases, with 9 bases between them. The CDR3 has 15 residues. Germline V gives CDR1 SGHVS, CDR2 FQNEAQ. The chain has TRBV7-8 and TRBJ2-1, with D maybe TRBD2 (6 bases). This receptor was taken from a woman under 30 with acute COVID-19. The specimen was PBMCs or T cells enriched from blood (not recorded which). DNA of the CDR3: TGTGCCAGCAGCTTGCGGCGGGACTCCTACAATGAGCAGTTCTTC. Encoded protein: CASSLRRDSYNEQFF.